This passage covers 6 T cell receptor beta chains from one sample sequenced in a study of blood T cell repertoires in COVID-19. This table comes from immunoSEQ multiplex PCR, and its TCRdb copy is limited to in-frame clones, with some not included. Here the sample spans some 340,000 clones, around 87% being singletons. The sequenced sample consisted of PBMCs or T cells enriched from blood (not recorded which). The receptors stem from a woman in her 30s who had recovered from COVID-19.

This clone showed up just once. The V gene is TRBV28, the J gene TRBJ1-6; 9 bases fit TRBD1. Per germline, CDR1 MDHEN and CDR2 SYDVKM. The junction had 3 bases not matched to a gene; V was cut back by 5 bases and J by 7 bases. This CDR3 has 14 amino acids. CDR3 bases: TGTGCCAGCAGTAACAGGGGGCTAAATTCACCCCTCCACTTT. As protein: CASSNRGLNSPLHF.

The J gene is TRBJ2-2, the V gene TRBV18; 8 bases line up with TRBD2. The CDR3 length is 15 residues. The V gene's germline CDR1 is KGHSH and CDR2 LQKENI. V lost 2 bases to trimming and J lost 4 bases; unmatched junction nucleotides: 3. The CDR3 DNA sequence: TGTGCCAGCTCACCAGGGACTAGAGGCACCGGGGAGCTGTTTTTT. It is translated as CASSPGTRGTGELFF.

This sequence joins TRBV7-3 and TRBJ1-2; D not resolved. V dropped 5 bases and J dropped 3 bases, with 13 bases sitting between them. Germline assignment: CDR1 SGHTA and CDR2 FQGTGA. The CDR3 extends over 14 amino acids. The CDR3 sequence: CASSPAGHYYGYTF. CDR3 nucleotides: TGTGCCAGCAGCCCCGCGGGCCATTACTATGGCTACACCTTC.

The gene calls are TRBV10-3 and TRBJ1-2, with D tentatively TRBD1 (6 bases). V dropped 4 bases and J dropped 5 bases, with 17 bases sitting between them. This CDR3 spans 15 amino acids. CDR1 is ENHRY, CDR2 SYGVKD, per germline. The chain's CDR3 is CAISGQDPDFYGYTF. The CDR3 DNA follows: TGTGCCATCAGTGGACAGGATCCGGATTTTTATGGCTACACCTTC.

The J gene is TRBJ2-6, the V gene TRBV18; possible D gene TRBD1, 5 bases. CDR1 is KGHSH and CDR2 is LQKENI in the germline V gene. The CDR3 length is 18 residues. Between the trimmed V and J ends, which lost 3 bases and 0 bases, there was a span of 15 bases. In nucleotides, the CDR3 is TGTGCCAGCTCACCCAGGGCTGGGGCCAGCTCTGGGGCCAACGTCCTGACTTTC. It is translated as CASSPRAGASSGANVLTF.

This clone occurred a few times. The rearrangement uses TRBV5-6 and TRBJ1-5, with D maybe TRBD1 (5 bases). The V gene lost 4 bases and the J gene lost 9 bases, with 17 bases spanning the gap. The germline gives CDR1 SGHDT, CDR2 YYEEEE. The CDR3 length is 14 residues. The CDR3: CASSLGARIGPQHF. Here the CDR3 DNA reads TGTGCCAGCAGCCTAGGGGCCAGGATCGGGCCCCAGCATTTT.